One sample yielded the 25 T cell receptor beta chains listed below, sequenced in a study of blood T cell repertoires in COVID-19. Sequencing was performed with immunoSEQ multiplex PCR; in TCRdb, only in-frame clones are kept and a portion is missing. The top ten clones hold approximately 8.8% of a sample with about 80,000 clones, about 80% of them seen once. Sequenced: peripheral blood. The origin of the receptors is a human donor in a cohort sampled during active COVID-19.

The J gene is TRBJ1-6, the V gene TRBV11-3; 8 nucleotides align to TRBD1. After removal of 4 bases from V and 7 bases from J, the junction contained 9 bases not matched to a gene. The V gene's germline CDR1 is SGHNT and CDR2 YENEEA. This CDR3 spans 16 amino acids. The CDR3 nucleotides are TGTGCCAGCAGCTACCGGGGGACAGGATCCAATTCACCCCTCCACTTT. Translating gives CASSYRGTGSNSPLHF.

This chain uses TRBV9 with TRBJ1-3, with 10 bases fitting TRBD1. V lost 4 bases to trimming and J lost 7 bases; unmatched junction nucleotides: 8. The germline V gene encodes CDR1 SGDLS and CDR2 YYNGEE. This CDR3 spans 15 amino acids. CDR3 DNA sequence: TGTGCCAGCAGCACCCGGGACAGGGGTTTGAACACCATATATTTT. Its protein product is CASSTRDRGLNTIYF.

This chain links TRBV28 with TRBJ2-2; 12 bases are a match to TRBD2. Germline CDR1 is MDHEN and CDR2 is SYDVKM. CDR3 length: 19 residues. The trim removed 7 bases at V and 2 bases at J, leaving 14 bases unmatched. CDR3 DNA sequence: TGTGCCAGCACCTCTATAGGGCTAGCGGGGGGGATCAACACCGGGGAGCTGTTTTTT. Translating it yields CASTSIGLAGGINTGELFF.

The V and J genes are TRBV15 and TRBJ2-2, with D possibly TRBD2 on 6 matching bases. Trimming shortened V by 10 bases and J by 5 bases, and 14 bases separated the two germline ends. Germline V gene lookup returns CDR1 LNHNV and CDR2 YYDKDF (reference sequence). CDR3 length equals 13 residues. CDR3 amino acids: CARRGAGTGELFF. The DNA of the CDR3 is TGTGCCAGACGGGGCGCGGGAACCGGGGAGCTGTTTTTT. Together with reference TRBV15 and TRBJ2-2, the CDR3 gives the full variable domain: DAMVIQNPRYQVTQFGKPVTLSCSQTLNHNVMYWYQQKSSQAPKLLFHYYDKDFNNEADTPDNFQSRRPNTSFCFLDIRSPGLGDTAMYLCARRGAGTGELFFGEGSRLTVL.

This clone was seen a handful of times. The rearrangement links TRBV7-2 to TRBJ1-5, with D possibly being TRBD1 (5 bases). CDR1 and CDR2 (germline): SGHTA, FQGNSA. CDR3 length: 16 residues. The V gene lost 5 bases and the J gene lost 4 bases, with 18 bases spanning the gap. The DNA for the CDR3 is TGTGCCAGCAGCGTAAGGGGCTCGGGGGGTAATCAGCCCCAGCATTTT. The encoded protein is CASSVRGSGGNQPQHF.

The sample holds one count of this clone. This chain connects TRBV25-1 to TRBJ1-1; possible D gene TRBD1, 6 bases. The V end lost 7 bases, the J end lost 6 bases, and 9 bases lay between the germline ends. The CDR3 sequence is 11 residues long. CDR1 is MGHDK and CDR2 is SYGVNS in the germline V gene. CDR3 protein: CASKNRAEAFF. The CDR3, as DNA: TGTGCCAGCAAAAACAGGGCTGAAGCTTTCTTT.

The chain is built from TRBV7-2 and TRBJ1-1; 8 bases agree with TRBD1. J gave up 5 bases and V 5 bases, and 10 bases lay outside the gene matches. Looked up from germline, CDR1 is SGHTA and CDR2 is FQGNSA. The CDR3 has 15 residues. The CDR3 sequence is CASSGQQGVATEAFF. The CDR3 bases are TGTGCCAGCAGCGGCCAACAGGGGGTAGCTACTGAAGCTTTCTTT. Complete variable domain (other parts from reference TRBV7-2 and TRBJ1-1): GAGVSQSPSNKVTEKGKDVELRCDPISGHTALYWYRQSLGQGLEFLIYFQGNSAPDKSGLPSDRFSAERTGGSVSTLTIQRTQQEDSAVYLCASSGQQGVATEAFFGQGTRLTVV.

This clone was seen a few times. The rearrangement joins TRBV19 to TRBJ1-1; TRBD1 is a possible D gene (6 bases). The CDR3 is 13 residues long. Trimming took 6 bases from V and 5 from J, leaving 13 bases between them. Germline lookup yields CDR1 LNHDA and CDR2 SQIVND (reference sequence). The CDR3 region is CASRQQGSTEAFF. DNA of the CDR3: TGTGCCAGTAGACAACAGGGCTCGACTGAAGCTTTCTTT. The whole variable domain, filled in from reference TRBV19 and TRBJ1-1, reads DGGITQSPKYLFRKEGQNVTLSCEQNLNHDAMYWYRQDPGQGLRLIYYSQIVNDFQKGDIAEGYSVSREKKESFPLTVTSAQKNPTAFYLCASRQQGSTEAFFGQGTRLTVV.

This clone is a singleton in its sample. CDR3 amino acids: CASSQALRERGATSEQYF. DNA for the CDR3: TGTGCCAGCAGCCAGGCCCTCCGGGAGCGGGGGGCTACCTCCGAGCAGTACTTC. The rearrangement links TRBV14 to TRBJ2-7; 9 bases align to TRBD2. The V gene's germline CDR1 is SGHDN and CDR2 FVKESK. The CDR3 is made up of 18 amino acids. The ends lost 3 bases at V and 6 bases at J; junction bases unmatched: 18. Supplemented by reference TRBV14 and TRBJ2-7, the full variable domain reads EAGVTQFPSHSVIEKGQTVTLRCDPISGHDNLYWYRRVMGKEIKFLLHFVKESKQDESGMPNNRFLAERTGGTYSTLKVQPAELEDSGVYFCASSQALRERGATSEQYFGPGTRLTVT.

The table lists this clone with a count of one. V gene TRBV5-1 combines with J gene TRBJ2-5, with 7 positions matching TRBD2. Germline V gives CDR1 SGHRS, CDR2 YFSETQ. CDR3 size: 17 residues. The ends lost 0 bases at V and 2 bases at J; junction bases unmatched: 10. CDR3 nucleotide sequence: TGCGCCAGCAGCTTGGCCGGGAGTAGCGGGCCTCAAGAGACCCAGTACTTC. Translation: CASSLAGSSGPQETQYF.

The V call is TRBV24-1, the J call TRBJ2-5; D is ambiguous. The V and J ends lost 1 base and 5 bases respectively, with 16 bases between them. This CDR3 comprises 16 residues. Germline assignment: CDR1 KGHDR and CDR2 SFDVKD. As DNA, the CDR3 is TGTGCCACCAGTGATTTCCTCCCCGCATCCGGGGAGACCCAGTACTTC. As protein: CATSDFLPASGETQYF.

The V and J genes are TRBV28 and TRBJ1-1; no definite D call. Germline-derived CDR1 and CDR2 are MDHEN and SYDVKM. The CDR3 covers 16 residues. The germline V and J ends were trimmed by 5 bases and 5 bases, with 21 bases remaining between them. In DNA form, the CDR3 reads TGTGCCAGCAGTCAGAGGAAATCTGGCCGGGTAACTGAAGCTTTCTTT. Residues: CASSQRKSGRVTEAFF.

V and J are TRBV6-6 and TRBJ2-1; D may be TRBD2 (6 bases). The CDR3 runs to 15 residues. Trimming removed 5 bases from V and 10 bases from J, with 21 bases in between. The germline V gene encodes CDR1 MNHNY and CDR2 SVGAGI (reference sequence). CDR3 sequence reads: CASSTTGTSQFEQFF. In nucleotides, the CDR3 is TGTGCCAGCAGTACGACCGGGACTTCTCAATTCGAGCAGTTCTTC.

The V and J genes are TRBV28 and TRBJ2-5; D may be TRBD1 (5 bases). Germline V lookup: CDR1 MDHEN, CDR2 SYDVKM. There are 14 residues in the CDR3. Trimming removed 3 bases from V and 5 bases from J, with 13 bases in between. The CDR3 spells CASSLAGNRETQYF. The CDR3 bases are TGTGCCAGCAGTTTGGCAGGGAATAGGGAGACCCAGTACTTC.

V and J are TRBV3-1 (or the pseudogene TRBV3-2) and TRBJ2-7; 14 bases map to TRBD2. The germline CDR1 and CDR2 sequences are LGHDT and YNNKEL (reference sequence). This CDR3 region has 16 residues. The V segment lost 2 bases and the J segment 7 bases; nucleotides outside the gene matches: 7. CDR3: CASSQRGLAGGGEQYF. As DNA, the CDR3 is TGTGCCAGCAGCCAACGAGGACTAGCGGGAGGAGGGGAGCAGTACTTC.

The chain is built from TRBV29-1 and TRBJ2-5, with D perhaps matching TRBD1 (6 bases). Deletions cut 7 bases from V and 1 base from J, with 19 bases between. The CDR3 extends over 15 amino acids. Germline V gene sequence: CDR1 SQVTM, CDR2 ANQGSEA. CDR3: CSATRAGASQETQYF. The CDR3 DNA follows: TGCAGCGCCACCCGCGCAGGGGCCTCCCAAGAGACCCAGTACTTC.

The V and J genes are TRBV5-1 and TRBJ2-1, with 9 bases lining up with TRBD1. Trimming took 6 bases from V and 7 from J; bases not matched to a gene: 8. The CDR3 consists of 14 residues. Germline V gives CDR1 SGHRS, CDR2 YFSETQ. The CDR3 sequence: CASTLGTGRNEQFF. CDR3 in DNA: TGCGCCAGCACCCTCGGGACAGGGCGGAATGAGCAGTTCTTC.

The chain uses TRBV5-1 and TRBJ2-7, with TRBD2 identical over 10 bases. The CDR3 contains 13 residues. V dropped 4 bases and J dropped 6; count of bases not matched to a gene: 4. CDR1 and CDR2 from the germline V gene are SGHRS and YFSETQ. DNA of the CDR3: TGCGCCAGCAGCCGGGGACTAGCGAGCGAGCAGTACTTC. This translates into CASSRGLASEQYF.

This clone was counted once. This chain joins TRBV11-3 and TRBJ1-1; D is perhaps TRBD1 (5 bases). Trimming shortened V by 1 base and J by 4 bases, and 13 bases separated the two germline ends. The CDR3 covers 15 residues. Germline values: CDR1 SGHNT, CDR2 YENEEA. In nucleotides, the CDR3 is TGTGCCAGCAGCTTAGGGAGGGGTGAGGGCACTGAAGCTTTCTTT. It yields the protein CASSLGRGEGTEAFF.

This clone came up once. The chain recombines TRBV19 with TRBJ2-3, with 9 positions matching TRBD1. The junction had 8 bases not matched to a gene; V was cut back by 4 bases and J by 6 bases. The CDR3 runs to 15 residues. Germline V gives CDR1 LNHDA, CDR2 SQIVND (reference sequence). CDR3 amino acids: CASSTWTGAGDTQYF. CDR3 sequence (DNA): TGTGCCAGTAGTACCTGGACAGGGGCAGGGGATACGCAGTATTTT.

In its sample, this clone was seen a few times. The chain is built from TRBV18 and TRBJ2-1; 10 bases match TRBD2. In germline, CDR1 is KGHSH, CDR2 LQKENI. J lost 7 bases, V lost 8 bases, and 14 bases had no gene match. The CDR3 spans 16 residues. CDR3 bases: TGTGCCAGCCATCCTCGGGTGGCTAGCGGGAGAAATGAGCAGTTCTTC. Its protein is CASHPRVASGRNEQFF.

This chain links TRBV11-1 with TRBJ2-3, with TRBD1 as a possible D gene (5 bases). The CDR3 extends over 14 amino acids. Germline CDR1 SGHAT, CDR2 FQDESV (reference sequence). V lost 2 bases and J lost 4, with 10 bases in between. The CDR3: CASSLWVGADTQYF. CDR3 nucleotide sequence: TGTGCCAGCAGCTTATGGGTAGGGGCAGATACGCAGTATTTT.

The chain joins TRBV5-1 to TRBJ2-4, with 8 bases fitting TRBD2. The CDR3 covers 16 residues. Germline assignment: CDR1 SGHRS and CDR2 YFSETQ. Trimming took 2 bases from V and 6 from J; bases not matched to a gene: 10. In DNA form, the CDR3 reads TGCGCCAGCAGCTTAAGCGGGGGCGCGGGGGTAAACATTCAGTACTTC. Protein product: CASSLSGGAGVNIQYF.

The chain recombines TRBV5-4 with TRBJ2-1; 10 bases align to TRBD2. This CDR3 comprises 17 residues. Germline CDR1 and CDR2: SGHNT and YYREEE (reference sequence). With 4 bases clipped from V and 7 bases from J, the junction kept 14 bases outside the gene matches. The CDR3 is CASSKGGLAGDQNEQFF. CDR3 sequence (DNA): TGTGCCAGCAGCAAAGGGGGGCTAGCGGGAGACCAAAATGAGCAGTTCTTC. Supplemented by reference TRBV5-4 and TRBJ2-1, the full variable domain reads ETGVTQSPTHLIKTRGQQVTLRCSSQSGHNTVSWYQQALGQGPQFIFQYYREEENGRGNFPPRFSGLQFPNYSSELNVNALELDDSALYLCASSKGGLAGDQNEQFFGPGTRLTVL.

The chain links TRBV9 to TRBJ2-2, with TRBD2 identical over 8 bases. The CDR3 spans 16 residues. Losses at the gene ends were 3 bases for V and 5 bases for J; bases not matched to a gene: 9. Germline loops: CDR1 SGDLS, CDR2 YYNGEE. As DNA, the CDR3 is TGTGCCAGCAGCGGCGACGGGGGGGCCCGAACCGGGGAGCTGTTTTTT. Translated, it gives CASSGDGGARTGELFF.